The clone carrying this T cell receptor beta chain was seen more than once but under ten times. The antigen is unknown. This specimen comes from a study of T cell repertoires in cytomegalovirus infection. Background on the study: The public TCR beta signatures pointed to both CMV infection and matching HLA type. Study-wide points: CMV carriers having the relevant HLA were flagged by cumulative public TCR beta family frequency. CMV-specific TCR beta clonotypes restricted by HLA-C were the ones dominating the ex vivo response.

Germline V gene data show CDR1 as SGHTA and CDR2 as FQGNSA. Trimming at V came to 5 bases and at J to 5 bases, leaving 3 bases not matched to a gene. The CDR3 contains 13 residues. TCRdb ran MiXCR on the reads and lists one entry per CDR3 protein. The sample lists some 43,000 distinct CDR3 sequences; about a fifth were seen once. This clonotype originated in a human donor in good health (CMV status not recorded). Some clones in this sample may be carry-over from other donors' samples. The chain carries TRBV7-2 and TRBJ2-5, with 9 positions matching TRBD1. Sequenced here: CD8+ T cells from cultured PBMCs, sampled from culture after CMV antigen stimulation. The CDR3 DNA is TGTGCCAGCAGCGCGACAGGGGGGGAGACCCAGTACTTC. Encoded protein: CASSATGGETQYF.